This T cell receptor beta chain was obtained from a study of T cell repertoires in cytomegalovirus infection. In the study overall: A matching HLA type, together with CMV infection, was signaled by public TCR beta signatures.

The study, taken as a whole, reports: The ex vivo response was dominated by HLA-C-restricted CMV-specific TCR beta clonotypes. Cumulative public TCR beta family frequency identified CMV carriers with the relevant HLA.

Germline assignment: CDR1 SGHVS and CDR2 FNYEAQ. The CDR3 totals 14 residues. V was cut by 1 base and J by 7 bases, with 11 bases left in between. A single record per CDR3 protein comes from TCRdb applying MiXCR to the reads. The table includes 150,000 to 200,000 distinct CDR3 sequences, roughly an eighth detected once. This clonotype was seen only a few times. Antigen specificity is unknown. The J gene is TRBJ1-5, the V gene TRBV7-6; TRBD1 is a possible D gene (5 bases). This receptor was obtained from a human donor in good health (CMV status not recorded). Some clones in this sample may be carry-over from other donors' samples. The specimen was PBMCs. Written as DNA, the CDR3 is TGTGCCAGCAGCTTAGTAGGGGAGGGACAGCCCCAGCATTTT. It is translated as CASSLVGEGQPQHF.